The rows below give T cell receptor beta chains drawn from one sample of a study of shared clonotypes between healthy human individuals. Libraries were prepared by immunoSEQ multiplex PCR; TCRdb keeps only in-frame clonotypes and omits some of them. The table has about 700,000 clones, around 74% seen once. Sequenced: memory CD4+ T cells sorted from blood. These receptors came from a woman between 25 and 40 years old in good health. The CDR3 runs from the conserved cysteine through the conserved F or W. Fields, in order: D gene, clone size, V gene, J gene, CDR3 protein, CDR3 DNA. D genes are given only for firm matches. Clone size, where shown, is once, few, many, or a class for clones that have expanded.

d_call: .; clone_size: .; v_call: TRBV6-5; j_call: TRBJ1-4; cdr3_aa: CASSGRIHNEKLFF; cdr3_nt: TGTGCCAGCAGCGGACGGATCCATAATGAAAAACTGTTTTTT
d_call: .; clone_size: once; v_call: TRBV18; j_call: TRBJ1-1; cdr3_aa: CASSLGQRNTEAFF; cdr3_nt: TGTGCCAGCTCCCTCGGACAGAGGAACACTGAAGCTTTCTTT
d_call: .; clone_size: .; v_call: TRBV6-1; j_call: TRBJ2-3; cdr3_aa: CASSGRPSSTDTQYF; cdr3_nt: TGTGCCAGCAGTGGACGTCCCTCTAGCACAGATACGCAGTATTTT
d_call: .; clone_size: .; v_call: TRBV6-6; j_call: TRBJ2-4; cdr3_aa: CASSSTRGAKNIQYF; cdr3_nt: TGTGCCAGCAGCTCGACTAGGGGAGCCAAAAACATTCAGTACTTC
d_call: TRBD2; clone_size: .; v_call: TRBV5-1; j_call: TRBJ2-1; cdr3_aa: CASSLGAGVTYNEQFF; cdr3_nt: TGCGCCAGCAGCTTAGGAGCGGGAGTCACCTACAATGAGCAGTTCTTC
d_call: TRBD1; clone_size: .; v_call: TRBV28; j_call: TRBJ2-5; cdr3_aa: CASSSPTGQETQYF; cdr3_nt: TGTGCCAGCAGTTCCCCGACAGGGCAAGAGACCCAGTACTTC
d_call: .; clone_size: few; v_call: TRBV7-3; j_call: TRBJ1-2; cdr3_aa: CASRKDSNYGYTF; cdr3_nt: TGTGCCAGCAGGAAGGACAGCAACTATGGCTACACCTTC
d_call: TRBD1; clone_size: .; v_call: TRBV6-1; j_call: TRBJ1-2; cdr3_aa: CASSWGQGAYGYTF; cdr3_nt: TGTGCCAGCAGTTGGGGACAGGGTGCCTATGGCTACACCTTC
d_call: .; clone_size: few; v_call: TRBV5-1; j_call: TRBJ2-2; cdr3_aa: CASSSGDRGPGELFF; cdr3_nt: TGCGCCAGCAGCTCGGGCGATCGGGGGCCCGGGGAGCTGTTTTTT
d_call: .; clone_size: .; v_call: TRBV15; j_call: TRBJ2-7; cdr3_aa: CATRPARSSGSSYEQYF; cdr3_nt: TGTGCCACCAGACCCGCCCGTTCAAGCGGAAGCTCCTACGAGCAGTACTTC
d_call: .; clone_size: .; v_call: TRBV11-2; j_call: TRBJ2-7; cdr3_aa: CASSAVGGYEQYF; cdr3_nt: TGTGCCAGCAGTGCGGTGGGGGGCTACGAGCAGTACTTC
d_call: .; clone_size: few; v_call: TRBV29-1; j_call: TRBJ1-2; cdr3_aa: CSVVSSKGYTF; cdr3_nt: TGCAGCGTTGTGAGCTCGAAGGGCTACACCTTC
d_call: TRBD1; clone_size: once; v_call: TRBV25-1; j_call: TRBJ2-5; cdr3_aa: CASSEQEDRLYQETQYF; cdr3_nt: TGTGCCAGCAGTGAACAAGAGGACAGGCTGTACCAAGAGACCCAGTACTTC
d_call: .; clone_size: .; v_call: TRBV9; j_call: TRBJ2-1; cdr3_aa: CASSVRDSSYNEQFF; cdr3_nt: TGTGCCAGCAGCGTACGGGATAGCTCCTACAATGAGCAGTTCTTC
d_call: .; clone_size: .; v_call: TRBV7-2; j_call: TRBJ2-4; cdr3_aa: CASSSPVHPGIQYF; cdr3_nt: TGTGCCAGCAGCTCACCGGTACATCCAGGCATTCAGTACTTC
d_call: .; clone_size: few; v_call: TRBV19; j_call: TRBJ1-5; cdr3_aa: CASSMQVDQPQHF; cdr3_nt: TGTGCCAGTAGTATGCAGGTGGATCAGCCCCAGCATTTT
d_call: TRBD2; clone_size: .; v_call: TRBV5-1; j_call: TRBJ2-3; cdr3_aa: CASSLAGAAGADTQYF; cdr3_nt: TGCGCCAGCAGCTTGGCGGGCGCGGCGGGGGCAGATACGCAGTATTTT
d_call: .; clone_size: once; v_call: TRBV15; j_call: TRBJ1-3; cdr3_aa: CATSRVRNSGNTIYF; cdr3_nt: TGTGCCACCAGCAGAGTCCGAAACTCTGGAAACACCATATATTTT
d_call: TRBD1; clone_size: .; v_call: TRBV28; j_call: TRBJ1-5; cdr3_aa: CASRNRGTSNQPQHF; cdr3_nt: TGTGCCAGCAGAAACAGGGGGACCAGCAATCAGCCCCAGCATTTT
d_call: .; clone_size: .; v_call: TRBV11-2; j_call: TRBJ1-5; cdr3_aa: CASSPDGNNNQPQHF; cdr3_nt: TGTGCCAGCAGCCCCGACGGAAATAACAATCAGCCCCAGCATTTT
d_call: .; clone_size: .; v_call: TRBV27; j_call: TRBJ2-5; cdr3_aa: CASSSRDWTQYF; cdr3_nt: TGTGCCAGCAGTTCACGGGACTGGACCCAGTACTTC
d_call: .; clone_size: .; v_call: TRBV5-1; j_call: TRBJ2-3; cdr3_aa: CASSSGSVSTDTQYF; cdr3_nt: TGCGCCAGCAGCTCCGGGAGCGTGAGCACAGATACGCAGTATTTT
d_call: .; clone_size: many; v_call: TRBV20-1; j_call: TRBJ2-4; cdr3_aa: CSAIAKNIQYF; cdr3_nt: TGCAGTGCCATAGCCAAAAACATTCAGTACTTC
d_call: .; clone_size: .; v_call: TRBV7-3; j_call: TRBJ2-1; cdr3_aa: CASSVSGAQHNEQFF; cdr3_nt: TGTGCCAGCAGCGTTTCGGGAGCGCAGCACAATGAGCAGTTCTTC
d_call: .; clone_size: .; v_call: TRBV5-1; j_call: TRBJ2-5; cdr3_aa: CASRYGRQIQETQYF; cdr3_nt: TGCGCCAGCAGATACGGGAGACAGATCCAAGAGACCCAGTACTTC
d_call: .; clone_size: .; v_call: TRBV19; j_call: TRBJ1-2; cdr3_aa: CASSIGVGNYGYTF; cdr3_nt: TGTGCCAGTAGTATTGGAGTCGGTAACTATGGCTACACCTTC
d_call: .; clone_size: once; v_call: TRBV7-2; j_call: TRBJ1-2; cdr3_aa: CASSLHRSNYGYTF; cdr3_nt: TGTGCCAGCAGCTTACATAGATCTAACTATGGCTACACCTTC
d_call: .; clone_size: .; v_call: TRBV2; j_call: TRBJ1-1; cdr3_aa: CASTPQMVNTEAFF; cdr3_nt: TGTGCCAGCACCCCCCAAATGGTGAACACTGAAGCTTTCTTT
d_call: TRBD1; clone_size: .; v_call: TRBV19; j_call: TRBJ1-1; cdr3_aa: CASSRTGDTEAFF; cdr3_nt: TGTGCCAGTAGTAGGACAGGCGACACTGAAGCTTTCTTT
d_call: .; clone_size: .; v_call: TRBV6-6; j_call: TRBJ1-5; cdr3_aa: CASSLSGMNQPQHF; cdr3_nt: TGTGCCAGCAGCCTCAGCGGGATGAATCAGCCCCAGCATTTT
d_call: .; clone_size: few; v_call: TRBV6-6; j_call: TRBJ2-7; cdr3_aa: CASSPVGTGRHEQYF; cdr3_nt: TGTGCCAGCAGTCCGGTTGGCACAGGGCGACACGAGCAGTACTTC
d_call: .; clone_size: .; v_call: TRBV6-5; j_call: TRBJ1-1; cdr3_aa: CASSLALPQGGTEAFF; cdr3_nt: TGTGCCAGCAGTTTGGCCCTCCCACAGGGAGGGACTGAAGCTTTCTTT
d_call: TRBD1; clone_size: .; v_call: TRBV7-9; j_call: TRBJ1-5; cdr3_aa: CASSSRDSSSNQPQHF; cdr3_nt: TGTGCCAGCAGCTCCCGGGACAGTTCGAGCAATCAGCCCCAGCATTTT
d_call: TRBD1; clone_size: .; v_call: TRBV25-1; j_call: TRBJ2-7; cdr3_aa: CASSPHSTGATYEQYF; cdr3_nt: TGTGCCAGCAGTCCCCACTCAACAGGGGCTACCTACGAGCAGTACTTC
d_call: TRBD1; clone_size: .; v_call: TRBV4-1; j_call: TRBJ1-1; cdr3_aa: CASSQVFTRGHTEAFF; cdr3_nt: TGCGCCAGCAGCCAAGTATTTACTAGGGGGCACACTGAAGCTTTCTTT